These 12 T cell receptor beta chains originate from one sample sequenced in a study of blood T cell repertoires in COVID-19. Assay: immunoSEQ multiplex PCR; the TCRdb copy retains only in-frame clones and omits some. The sample records 120,000 or so clones, over 70% being singletons. The sample comprised peripheral blood. The receptors originated from a man older than 75 with active or convalescent COVID-19.

V is TRBV3-1 (or the pseudogene TRBV3-2) and J is TRBJ1-2; D perhaps matches TRBD1 (5 bases). Germline V CDR1 and CDR2: LGHDT, YNNKEL (reference sequence). The CDR3 loop spans 14 amino acids. V was trimmed by 0 bases and J by 3 bases, leaving 8 bases between them. The CDR3 coding sequence is TGTGCCAGCAGCCAAGAAGGGGAGGACTATGGCTACACCTTC. It codes for CASSQEGEDYGYTF.

V is TRBV5-1 and J is TRBJ1-6; the D gene is possibly TRBD1 (5 bases). The CDR3 length is 16 residues. CDR1 SGHRS and CDR2 YFSETQ come from the germline V gene. Trimming took off 7 bases at V and 8 bases at J, with 22 bases between the two ends. The CDR3 DNA reads as TGCGCCAGCGCCCGAGGGACTGCGGAATTGGATTCACCCCTCCACTTT. This gives the protein CASARGTAELDSPLHF.

The chain links TRBV10-2 to TRBJ1-2; 9 nucleotides align to TRBD1. Germline V gives CDR1 WSHSY, CDR2 SAAADI. The CDR3 extends over 15 amino acids. After removal of 4 bases from V and 2 bases from J, the junction contained 5 bases not matched to a gene. The CDR3: CASSVTGGANYGYTF. The CDR3 DNA follows: TGCGCCAGCAGTGTAACAGGGGGCGCGAACTATGGCTACACCTTC.

The CDR3 DNA sequence: TGTGCCAGCAGTTACCTTGATAGCGGGGGCACAGATACGCAGTATTTT. Its protein is CASSYLDSGGTDTQYF. This chain uses TRBV6-5 with TRBJ2-3; TRBD2 agrees at 8 bases. The CDR3 consists of 16 residues. Germline CDR1 reads MNHEY; CDR2 reads SVGAGI. Trimming cost V 2 bases and J 1 base; bases outside gene matches: 5.

The rearrangement uses TRBV13 and TRBJ2-3; 9 bases match TRBD2. V was pared by 2 bases and J by 9 bases, with 3 bases of the junction left unmatched. The CDR3 is 13 amino acids. Germline-derived CDR1 and CDR2 are PRHDT and FYEKMQ (reference sequence). This CDR3 is CASSLNLAGTQYF. Written as DNA, the CDR3 is TGTGCCAGCAGCTTAAACCTAGCGGGGACGCAGTATTTT.

The chain employs TRBV2 and TRBJ1-3; no clear D gene. Trimming cost V 3 bases and J 4 bases, with 4 bases left between them. Germline V gene lookup returns CDR1 SNHLY and CDR2 FYNNEI. CDR3 length equals 12 residues. CDR3 residues: CASSDRGNTIYF. The CDR3 DNA reads TGTGCCAGCAGTGACAGGGGAAACACCATATATTTT.

This clone was seen a few times. V and J are TRBV3-1 (or the pseudogene TRBV3-2) and TRBJ2-7, with TRBD1 as a possible D gene (5 bases). Trimming stripped 6 bases from V and 0 bases from J, with 9 bases between. The CDR3 is made up of 13 amino acids. In germline, CDR1 is LGHDT, CDR2 YNNKEL (reference sequence). The CDR3: CASSQGFSYEQYF. The CDR3 DNA reads as TGTGCCAGCAGTCAGGGCTTCTCCTACGAGCAGTACTTC.

V is TRBV2 and J is TRBJ1-6, with D hard to call. There are 14 residues in the CDR3. The germline V and J ends were trimmed by 8 bases and 0 bases, with 8 bases remaining between them. CDR1 and CDR2 from the germline V gene are SNHLY and FYNNEI. CDR3 nucleotide sequence: TGTGCCAGCGGAGCCCGCTCCTATAATTCACCCCTCCACTTT. This sequence encodes CASGARSYNSPLHF. Drawing the rest from reference TRBV2 and TRBJ1-6, the complete variable domain is EPEVTQTPSHQVTQMGQEVILRCVPISNHLYFYWYRQILGQKVEFLVSFYNNEISEKSEIFDDQFSVERPDGSNFTLKIRSTKLEDSAMYFCASGARSYNSPLHFGNGTRLTVT.

This chain links TRBV5-1 with TRBJ1-3; D may be TRBD1 (6 bases). Per germline, CDR1 SGHRS and CDR2 YFSETQ. Trimming cost V 4 bases and J 0 bases, with 17 bases left between them. The CDR3 totals 17 residues. The CDR3 loop reads CASSGGQWVSSGNTIYF. The CDR3 DNA follows: TGCGCCAGCAGCGGGGGACAATGGGTGAGCTCTGGAAACACCATATATTTT. Filled out from reference TRBV5-1 and TRBJ1-3, the complete variable domain reads KAGVTQTPRYLIKTRGQQVTLSCSPISGHRSVSWYQQTPGQGLQFLFEYFSETQRNKGNFPGRFSGRQFSNSRSEMNVSTLELGDSALYLCASSGGQWVSSGNTIYFGEGSWLTVV.

V and J are TRBV13 and TRBJ2-3, with 9 bases aligning to TRBD2. Germline trimming cut 2 bases from V and 5 bases from J; bases unmatched to any gene: 11. From germline, CDR1 is PRHDT and CDR2 FYEKMQ (reference sequence). The CDR3 extends over 17 amino acids. The CDR3 DNA sequence: TGTGCCAGCAGCTTAAGGCGGGCGGGGGGGCAGAGAGATACGCAGTATTTT. The encoded protein is CASSLRRAGGQRDTQYF.

The gene calls are TRBV7-9 and TRBJ1-3; 8 bases map to TRBD1. This CDR3 is 16 amino acids long. J gave up 0 bases and V 5 bases, and 6 bases lay outside the gene matches. Germline values: CDR1 SEHNR, CDR2 FQNEAQ (reference sequence). The CDR3 here is CASSPRQGSSGNTIYF. CDR3 in DNA: TGTGCCAGCAGCCCACGACAGGGGAGCTCTGGAAACACCATATATTTT.

The chain combines TRBV7-9 with TRBJ2-3, with TRBD2 identical over 12 bases. The CDR3 loop spans 16 amino acids. CDR1 SEHNR and CDR2 FQNEAQ come from the germline V gene (reference sequence). With V trimmed by 5 bases and J by 2 bases, 5 bases remained unmatched. The CDR3 protein is CASSLLAGGFTDTQYF. The CDR3 DNA reads TGTGCCAGCAGCCTACTAGCGGGGGGCTTCACAGATACGCAGTATTTT. Looking up the rest from reference TRBV7-9 and TRBJ2-3 gives the full variable domain: DTGVSQNPRHKITKRGQNVTFRCDPISEHNRLYWYRQTLGQGPEFLTYFQNEAQLEKSRLLSDRFSAERPKGSFSTLEIQRTEQGDSAMYLCASSLLAGGFTDTQYFGPGTRLTVL.